One sample yielded the 15 T cell receptor beta chains listed below, sequenced in a study of blood T cells in healthy people across ages. The use of a sample-barcoded 5' primer and a J-beta primer mix characterized a second PCR of about 7 to 12 cycles. TCRdb independently ran MiXCR on the 5' RACE reads; one entry per CDR3 protein. The sample lists about 540,000 distinct CDR3 sequences, around 24% occurring once. Separately, the same data were catalogued under a study of T cells of mothers and their children.

The sample was blood. Source of these receptors: a boy between 5 and 17 years old in good health.

This clonotype was seen a handful of times. The chain uses TRBV29-1 and TRBJ2-1; 7 nucleotides align to TRBD1. Gene TRBJ2-7 matches the end of the DNA better, so the J call may be wrong. Per the germline V gene, CDR1 is SQVTM and CDR2 is ANQGSEA. This CDR3 is built from 13 residues. The CDR3 reads CSVVSTGYHEQYF. CDR3 bases: TGCAGCGTAGTGTCGACAGGGTACCACGAGCAGTACTTC.

This clonotype came up a few times. The rearrangement links TRBV3-1 to TRBJ2-5; D gene uncertain. The J call may be faulty, since TRBJ2-1 better matches the DNA end. Germline-derived CDR1 and CDR2 are LGHDT and YNNKEL (reference sequence). The CDR3 extends over 15 amino acids. The chain's CDR3 is CASSQPAGRDNEQFF. The CDR3 nucleotides read TGTGCCAGCAGCCAGCCTGCCGGGCGAGACAATGAGCAGTTCTTC.

This clonotype was observed a handful of times. J is TRBJ2-1 and V is TRBV6-5; TRBD2 matches at 10 bases. Germline lookup yields CDR1 MNHEY and CDR2 SVGAGI. The V segment lost 0 bases and the J segment 7 bases; nucleotides outside the gene matches: 3. This CDR3 is built from 15 residues. CDR3 nucleotides: TGTGCCAGCAGTTACTCGGATAGCGGGGGGAATGAGCAGTTCTTC. This gives the protein CASSYSDSGGNEQFF.

The chain employs TRBV3-1 and TRBJ1-5; D uncertain. The length of the CDR3 is 13 residues. CDR1 LGHDT and CDR2 YNNKEL come from the germline V gene (reference sequence). V dropped 0 bases and J dropped 5 bases, with 5 bases sitting between them. The CDR3 is CASSQEVDQPQHF. DNA for the CDR3: TGTGCCAGCAGCCAAGAGGTGGATCAGCCCCAGCATTTT. The variable domain in full, with the rest retrieved from reference TRBV3-1 and TRBJ1-5, is DTAVSQTPKYLVTQMGNDKSIKCEQNLGHDTMYWYKQDSKKFLKIMFSYNNKELIINETVPNRFSPKSPDKAHLNLHINSLELGDSAVYFCASSQEVDQPQHFGDGTRLSIL.

The sample holds a few counts of this clonotype. The rearrangement links TRBV3-1 to TRBJ2-7; no definite D call. Germline loops: CDR1 LGHDT, CDR2 YNNKEL (reference sequence). Trimming left V 4 bases short and J 4 bases short, with 11 bases between. CDR3 length equals 13 residues. CDR3 sequence reads: CASSPRTVYEQYF. The DNA of the CDR3 is TGTGCCAGCAGCCCCCGGACGGTATACGAGCAGTACTTC.

This clonotype was detected a few times. One end of the junction fails to match germline, which may point to a read error. The chain uses TRBV15 and TRBJ2-3, with 7 bases fitting TRBD1. This CDR3 has 15 amino acids. The germline CDR1 and CDR2 sequences are LNHNV and YYDKDF (reference sequence). CDR3 loop: CATSGEQGFTDTQYF. DNA of the CDR3: TGTGCCACCAGCGGAGAACAGGGGTTTACAGATACGCAGTATTTT.

The chain joins TRBV29-1 to TRBJ2-5; 7 nucleotides agree with TRBD2. The CDR3 is made up of 13 amino acids. The V segment lost 5 bases and the J segment 2 bases; nucleotides outside the gene matches: 5. Germline CDR1 SQVTM, CDR2 ANQGSEA. CDR3 in DNA: TGCAGCGTTAACCGGGGAGGGCAAGAGACCCAGTACTTC. Translated: CSVNRGGQETQYF.

The chain recombines TRBV4-1 with TRBJ2-5; 7 bases map to TRBD2. The J call is doubtful: the DNA matches TRBJ2-1 better. This CDR3 has 16 residues. Germline CDR1 reads MGHRA; CDR2 reads YSYEKL. The CDR3 spells CASSQPLAAPGNEQFF. In DNA form, the CDR3 reads TGCGCCAGCAGCCAACCTCTAGCGGCCCCGGGTAATGAGCAGTTCTTC.

The chain is built from TRBV12-3 or TRBV12-4 and TRBJ2-1, with a weak D call TRBD2 (7 bases). CDR3 length: 14 amino acids. Trimming took 4 bases from V and 5 from J, leaving 12 bases between them. The CDR3 coding sequence is TGTGCCAGCAGTTGGGGGGGCGCGAACAATGAGCAGTTCTTC. Translated, it gives CASSWGGANNEQFF.

This clonotype was picked up many times. The chain joins TRBV7-9 to TRBJ2-1; TRBD2 aligns across 13 bases. V shed 5 bases and J 10 bases; nucleotides not matched to a gene: 5. The germline gives CDR1 SEHNR, CDR2 FQNEAQ (reference sequence). The CDR3 has 14 amino acids. CDR3 DNA: TGTGCCAGCAGCCCAGGGACTAGCGGGGTCGAGCAGTTCTTC. As protein: CASSPGTSGVEQFF.

This clonotype occurred a few times. The CDR3 DNA reads TGTGCCAGCAGTTACTCGTGGACAGATACGCAGTATTTT. Translation: CASSYSWTDTQYF. V usage is TRBV6-2 or TRBV6-3 and J usage is TRBJ2-3; D is ambiguous. This CDR3 comprises 13 residues. Germline CDR1 and CDR2: MNHEY and SVGEGT. V lost 0 bases and J lost 3, with 4 bases in between.

This chain connects TRBV20-1 to TRBJ2-6; 9 bases match TRBD1. Unmatched junction bases numbered 8, after V lost 6 bases and J lost 2 bases. Germline CDR1 reads DFQATT; CDR2 reads SNEGSKA (reference sequence). The CDR3 sequence is 16 residues long. Here the CDR3 reads CSAPDRGRAGANVLTF. The CDR3 DNA sequence: TGCAGTGCCCCGGACAGGGGTCGGGCTGGGGCCAACGTCCTGACTTTC.

In this sample, this clonotype turned up a few times. The V call is TRBV11-2, the J call TRBJ2-4; no clear D. V was clipped by 0 bases and J by 4 bases, with 16 bases between them. The CDR3 consists of 17 residues. Germline CDR1 reads SGHAT; CDR2 reads FQNNGV. For the CDR3, the DNA is TGTGCCAGCAGCTTAGAAATTCCCCTTATGGGGAAAAACATTCAGTACTTC. Its translation is CASSLEIPLMGKNIQYF.

This clonotype has just a few counts. The CDR3 region is CSARCPEIGNTIYF. The CDR3 coding sequence is TGCAGTGCTAGATGTCCGGAGATCGGAAACACCATATATTTT. V is TRBV20-1 and J is TRBJ1-3, with D unresolved. The germline gives CDR1 DFQATT, CDR2 SNEGSKA (reference sequence). CDR3 size: 14 residues. V lost 2 bases, J lost 4 bases, and 12 bases lay in between.

The V gene is TRBV6-5, the J gene TRBJ1-2; TRBD1 is a possible D gene (5 bases). Germline V gives CDR1 MNHEY, CDR2 SVGAGI. V lost 2 bases, J lost 6 bases, and 10 bases lay in between. This CDR3 contains 13 residues. The CDR3 DNA is TGTGCCAGCAGTTACGGGGCAGGCAATGGCTACACCTTC. Protein: CASSYGAGNGYTF.